The text below deals with one TCR beta chain. Its specificity is not known. The CDR3 sequence is 13 residues long. From germline, CDR1 is LNHDA and CDR2 SQIVND (reference sequence). V lost 5 bases, J lost 6 bases, and 5 bases stayed unmatched. The data were taken from a study of Graves' ophthalmopathy and Graves' hyperthyroidism. Study-wide findings and caveats: Blood was where most expanded thyroid clonotypes above 0.001 frequency also turned up.

Amplified TCR beta CDR3 regions were obtained using RNA transcripts as template. The library came from an HTBI-primed first-round RT-PCR and a second-round multiplex PCR. TCRdb redid the calling of the multiplex PCR reads with MiXCR, one entry per CDR3 protein. Of hundreds of thousands of distinct CDR3 sequences in the sample, 20% to 25% are singletons; the top ten hold more than 5.5%. Sequenced sample: peripheral blood. The chain uses TRBV19 and TRBJ1-2; 8 bases agree with TRBD1. The TCR sequence derives from a young woman with stable Graves' hyperthyroidism. Some clones in this sample may be carry-over from other donors' samples. CDR3 coding DNA: TGTGCCAGTAGTCACCGACAGGGGAATGGCTACACCTTC. Translation gives CASSHRQGNGYTF. The full variable domain, its missing parts supplied by reference TRBV19 and TRBJ1-2, is DGGITQSPKYLFRKEGQNVTLSCEQNLNHDAMYWYRQDPGQGLRLIYYSQIVNDFQKGDIAEGYSVSREKKESFPLTVTSAQKNPTAFYLCASSHRQGNGYTFGSGTRLTVV.